This entry describes one T cell receptor (beta chain). The record originates from a study of blood T cell repertoires in COVID-19. Study in general: The study drew acute and convalescent COVID-19 samples from the United States, Italy and Spain. The cDNA or gDNA used as material had been derived from T cells, B-cell-depleted T cells, or PBMCs.

Germline CDR1 and CDR2: SGHRS and YFSETQ. V gave up 2 bases and J gave up 7 bases, with 15 bases separating them. CDR3 size: 14 residues. Original data processing: Researchers report that nucleated cell counts were estimated from reference gene primer amplification. Sequencing used immunoSEQ multiplex PCR; TCRdb keeps in-frame clones, though not all of them. V, J and clone size are taken as reported in that table, and D and trimming were inferred from the DNA itself. The sample has 200,000 to 250,000 clones; around 86% are singletons. The receptor was isolated from a woman in her 70s with active or convalescent COVID-19. This chain uses TRBV5-1 with TRBJ1-2; TRBD1 is a possible D gene (6 bases). The sample was peripheral blood. The CDR3 nucleotides are TGCGCCAGCAGCTTTAGCCCAGGGGAAGTTGGCTACACCTTC. It translates to CASSFSPGEVGYTF.